These 32 T cell receptor beta chains share one sample of origin, sequenced in a study of Ad26.COV2.S vaccination and SARS-CoV-2 variants. Treatment defined: some 20 received Ad26.COV2.S at low or high dose, single or two shots; a few received placebo; per-sample allocation not given. Repertoires come from day 63 after the first vaccine or placebo injection. Clones were read by immunoSEQ multiplex PCR, and TCRdb kept only the in-frame ones, dropping some. The data contain about 440,000 clones, around 91% of them singletons. The specimen was peripheral blood, collected in a trial of Ad26.COV2.S vaccine versus placebo. Receptors were obtained from a person between 18 and 65 years old who received the Ad26.COV2.S COVID-19 vaccine or a placebo.

CDR3 amino acids: CASSQTGQPQHF. CDR3 bases: TGTGCCAGCAGCCAAACAGGACAGCCCCAGCATTTT. The genes are TRBV5-6 and TRBJ1-5, with a possible D match to TRBD1 (5 bases). Trimming took 4 bases from V and 7 from J, leaving 9 bases between them. The CDR3 is 12 residues long. Germline-derived CDR1 and CDR2 are SGHDT and YYEEEE.

This clone was seen only once. This chain uses TRBV5-4 with TRBJ1-5; D not resolved. Germline V CDR1 and CDR2: SGHNT, YYREEE (reference sequence). V lost 2 bases and J 6 bases, leaving 12 bases between the germline ends. The CDR3 totals 14 residues. The DNA of the CDR3 is TGTGCCAGCAGCTTTCCGTTGGGAGGTCAGCCCCAGCATTTT. Translated: CASSFPLGGQPQHF.

The table lists this clone with a few counts. The same CDR3 can be traced to other DNA sequences in this sample. V and J are TRBV7-2 and TRBJ2-2; TRBD2 agrees at 9 bases. The germline CDR1 and CDR2 sequences are SGHTA and FQGNSA. After removal of 1 base from V and 2 bases from J, the junction contained 2 bases not matched to a gene. This CDR3 has 16 amino acids. The DNA for the CDR3 is TGTGCCAGCAGCTTAGGACTAGCGGTTAACACCGGGGAGCTGTTTTTT. This encodes CASSLGLAVNTGELFF.

The rearrangement joins TRBV19 to TRBJ2-7; D may be TRBD2 (5 bases). Trimming pared 4 bases from V and 2 bases from J, leaving 9 bases between. The CDR3 runs 13 residues. CDR1 LNHDA and CDR2 SQIVND come from the germline V gene (reference sequence). The chain's CDR3 is CASSTLLAYEQYF. In DNA form, the CDR3 reads TGTGCCAGTAGTACCCTACTAGCCTACGAGCAGTACTTC.

The chain recombines TRBV28 with TRBJ2-7; D may correspond to TRBD1 or TRBD2 (5 bases each). V was clipped by 3 bases and J by 3 bases, with 21 bases between them. Germline V gene data show CDR1 as MDHEN and CDR2 as SYDVKM. The CDR3 is 17 amino acids. The CDR3 sequence is CASSLFPRDPGFYEQYF. The CDR3 nucleotides read TGTGCCAGCAGTTTGTTTCCCCGGGACCCCGGTTTCTACGAGCAGTACTTC. The full variable domain, rest sourced from reference TRBV28 and TRBJ2-7, is DVKVTQSSRYLVKRTGEKVFLECVQDMDHENMFWYRQDPGLGLRLIYFSYDVKMKEKGDIPEGYSVSREKKERFSLILESASTNQTSMYLCASSLFPRDPGFYEQYFGPGTRLTVT.

The V and J genes are TRBV11-2 and TRBJ2-7, with D maybe TRBD2 (6 bases). The CDR3 totals 15 residues. V was shortened by 5 bases and J by 2 bases, with 16 bases between the two germline ends. Germline V gene sequence: CDR1 SGHAT, CDR2 FQNNGV. CDR3 coding DNA: TGTGCCAGCAGCCCCCGAATCGGACTACCCTACGAGCAGTACTTC. Its translation: CASSPRIGLPYEQYF.

The gene calls are TRBV27 and TRBJ2-3, with 8 bases aligning to TRBD2. J lost 6 bases, V lost 2 bases, and 7 bases had no gene match. The germline gives CDR1 MNHEY, CDR2 SMNVEV (reference sequence). The CDR3 is 15 amino acids. The CDR3 coding sequence is TGTGCCAGCAGTTTAGTGACCGGGAGGGTGGATACGCAGTATTTT. Amino acid sequence: CASSLVTGRVDTQYF.

This chain uses TRBV14 with TRBJ2-3; no firm D call. The length of the CDR3 is 13 residues. The V gene's germline CDR1 is SGHDN and CDR2 FVKESK. The ends were cut back, 5 bases at V and 4 bases at J, with 10 bases in the middle. The CDR3 loop is CASSGPRADTQYF. DNA for the CDR3: TGTGCCAGCAGCGGGCCCAGAGCAGATACGCAGTATTTT.

This clone was detected once. The V call is TRBV7-2, the J call TRBJ2-5; D is uncertain. Germline V gene sequence: CDR1 SGHTA, CDR2 FQGNSA. There are 12 residues in the CDR3. Deletions cut 5 bases from V and 5 bases from J, with 9 bases between. Here the CDR3 reads CASSPPGETQYF. CDR3 DNA sequence: TGTGCCAGCAGCCCCCCCGGGGAGACCCAGTACTTC.

This chain connects TRBV4-3 to TRBJ2-1, with D perhaps matching TRBD1 or TRBD2 (5 bases each). The CDR3 extends over 14 amino acids. Between the trimmed V and J ends, which lost 0 bases and 8 bases, there was a span of 11 bases. The germline V gene has CDR1 LGHNA and CDR2 YSLEER. The CDR3 reads CASSQDRGDDEQFF. CDR3 nucleotide sequence: TGCGCCAGCAGCCAAGACCGAGGGGACGATGAGCAGTTCTTC.

CDR3 DNA: TGTGCCAGCAGTGTGGGCCAACTGGCCCAGCAGTACTTC. Its translation is CASSVGQLAQQYF. This chain joins TRBV28 and TRBJ2-7; D ambiguous. CDR3 length: 13 amino acids. The V end lost 5 bases, the J end lost 8 bases, and 16 bases lay between the germline ends. The V gene's germline CDR1 is MDHEN and CDR2 SYDVKM.

J is TRBJ2-3 and V is TRBV5-1; 7 nucleotides match TRBD1. Trimming at V came to 2 bases and at J to 5 bases, leaving 8 bases not matched to a gene. This CDR3 contains 15 residues. The germline V gene has CDR1 SGHRS and CDR2 YFSETQ. This CDR3 reads CASSLMGQKGDTQYF. The DNA for the CDR3 is TGCGCCAGCAGCTTAATGGGACAGAAGGGAGATACGCAGTATTTT. The full variable domain, its missing parts supplied by reference TRBV5-1 and TRBJ2-3, is KAGVTQTPRYLIKTRGQQVTLSCSPISGHRSVSWYQQTPGQGLQFLFEYFSETQRNKGNFPGRFSGRQFSNSRSEMNVSTLELGDSALYLCASSLMGQKGDTQYFGPGTRLTVL.

The V and J genes are TRBV28 and TRBJ2-7; the D is unclear. The CDR3 consists of 13 residues. Germline V gene sequence: CDR1 MDHEN, CDR2 SYDVKM. V dropped 4 bases and J dropped 2 bases, with 9 bases sitting between them. The CDR3 loop is CASSYLGAYEQYF. The CDR3 DNA is TGTGCCAGCAGTTACCTCGGAGCCTACGAGCAGTACTTC.

The chain joins TRBV2 to TRBJ1-5; the D gene is possibly TRBD1 (6 bases). The CDR3 spans 15 residues. With 9 bases removed from V and 0 bases from J, the gap between germline ends came to 15 bases. In germline, CDR1 is SNHLY, CDR2 FYNNEI. CDR3 bases: TGTGCCAGTAACCTTAGGACAGCTAGCAATCAGCCCCAGCATTTT. Protein sequence: CASNLRTASNQPQHF.

This clone was counted a few times. The chain carries TRBV10-3 and TRBJ1-2; no clear D. V was pared by 6 bases and J by 3 bases, with 11 bases between. Per the germline V gene, CDR1 is ENHRY and CDR2 is SYGVKD. CDR3 length equals 13 residues. The CDR3 loop is CAIRDSADYGYTF. The CDR3 DNA reads TGTGCCATCAGAGACTCGGCAGACTATGGCTACACCTTC.

Only one count was recorded for this clone. The V and J genes are TRBV5-1 and TRBJ2-2; 8 bases map to TRBD1. Germline assignment: CDR1 SGHRS and CDR2 YFSETQ. The CDR3 has 16 amino acids. Trimming took 6 bases from V and 3 from J; bases not matched to a gene: 10. In nucleotides, the CDR3 is TGCGCCAGCACCCCTGCGCAGGGGGCGGACACCGGGGAGCTGTTTTTT. Translated: CASTPAQGADTGELFF.

By its share, this clone is medium-sized. One end of the junction is discordant with germline, which a read error may explain. The chain carries TRBV15 and TRBJ2-7; 12 bases fit TRBD2. The CDR3 has 15 amino acids. Germline V CDR1 and CDR2: LNHNV, YYDKDF (reference sequence). Here the CDR3 reads CATSGGLAGSSEQYF. Here the CDR3 DNA reads TGTGCCACCAGCGGCGGACTAGCGGGATCCTCCGAGCAGTACTTC. The whole variable domain, filled in from reference TRBV15 and TRBJ2-7, reads DAMVIQNPRYQVTQFGKPVTLSCSQTLNHNVMYWYQQKSSQAPKLLFHYYDKDFNNEADTPDNFQSRRPNTSFCFLDIRSPGLGDTAMYLCATSGGLAGSSEQYFGPGTRLTVT.

The chain uses TRBV19 and TRBJ1-1; TRBD1 is a possible D gene (6 bases). The CDR3 sequence is 13 residues long. CDR1 LNHDA and CDR2 SQIVND come from the germline V gene (reference sequence). The V end lost 6 bases, the J end lost 1 base, and 9 bases lay between the germline ends. CDR3 loop: CASSADRNTEAFF. In DNA form, the CDR3 reads TGTGCCAGTAGCGCGGACAGGAACACTGAAGCTTTCTTT.

The chain employs TRBV14 and TRBJ2-1; TRBD1 matches at 9 bases. Trimming removed 4 bases from V and 6 bases from J; junction bases left unmatched: 10. The CDR3 has 16 amino acids. Germline values: CDR1 SGHDN, CDR2 FVKESK. The CDR3: CASSPPGDRVSNEQFF. The DNA for the CDR3 is TGTGCCAGCAGCCCACCCGGGGACAGGGTCAGCAATGAGCAGTTCTTC. The entire variable domain, with the rest obtained from reference TRBV14 and TRBJ2-1, is as follows: EAGVTQFPSHSVIEKGQTVTLRCDPISGHDNLYWYRRVMGKEIKFLLHFVKESKQDESGMPNNRFLAERTGGTYSTLKVQPAELEDSGVYFCASSPPGDRVSNEQFFGPGTRLTVL.

The chain recombines TRBV28 with TRBJ1-1, with 8 nucleotides matching TRBD1. The J segment lost 7 bases and the V segment lost 4 bases, leaving 8 bases of the junction unmatched. Germline V gene lookup returns CDR1 MDHEN and CDR2 SYDVKM. The CDR3 spans 14 residues. The CDR3 nucleotides are TGTGCCAGCAGTTCAGCAGGGGGCGTCGGTGAAGCTTTCTTT. Its translation is CASSSAGGVGEAFF.

The chain is built from TRBV19 and TRBJ2-5; D may correspond to TRBD1 or TRBD2 (5 bases each). Per germline, CDR1 LNHDA and CDR2 SQIVND (reference sequence). This CDR3 has 14 residues. Trimming pared 3 bases from V and 2 bases from J, leaving 10 bases between. CDR3 protein: CASSMVGVQETQYF. Here the CDR3 DNA reads TGTGCCAGTAGTATGGTGGGGGTTCAAGAGACCCAGTACTTC.

V gene TRBV7-2 combines with J gene TRBJ1-3, with D perhaps matching TRBD1 (5 bases). The CDR3 totals 16 residues. V lost 5 bases and J lost 0, with 14 bases in between. From germline, CDR1 is SGHTA and CDR2 FQGNSA. The CDR3 DNA is TGTGCCAGCAGCCTTAGACGGGGGAGCTCTGGAAACACCATATATTTT. Translation gives CASSLRRGSSGNTIYF.

The rearrangement links TRBV5-1 to TRBJ2-1, with D possibly TRBD2 on 6 matching bases. This CDR3 is built from 15 residues. Trimming stripped 0 bases from V and 10 bases from J, with 17 bases between. In germline, CDR1 is SGHRS, CDR2 YFSETQ. The CDR3 DNA follows: TGCGCCAGCAGCTTGGGCGGTCCCAGGCGGGAAGAGCAGTTCTTC. As protein: CASSLGGPRREEQFF.

The V call is TRBV7-8, the J call TRBJ1-2, with D possibly matching TRBD1 (6 bases). The length of the CDR3 is 16 residues. The V end was cut by 0 bases, the J end by 1 base, with 12 bases between. Germline-derived CDR1 and CDR2 are SGHVS and FQNEAQ. The CDR3 sequence is CASSLALGGGNYGYTF. The CDR3, as DNA: TGTGCCAGCAGCTTAGCGCTCGGAGGGGGTAACTATGGCTACACCTTC.

The chain carries TRBV28 and TRBJ1-2; D is perhaps TRBD1 (5 bases). V lost 6 bases and J 5 bases, leaving 16 bases between the germline ends. The CDR3 runs to 14 residues. CDR1 is MDHEN, CDR2 SYDVKM, per germline. CDR3 sequence reads: CASRTGDGGYGYTF. CDR3 DNA sequence: TGTGCCAGCAGAACCGGGGACGGAGGATATGGCTACACCTTC.

The chain is built from TRBV6-1 and TRBJ2-1; 10 bases match TRBD2. Germline-derived CDR1 and CDR2 are MNHNS and SASEGT. CDR3 size: 17 residues. The trim removed 1 base at V and 2 bases at J, leaving 5 bases unmatched. The CDR3: CASSEEASGSAYNEQFF. CDR3 nucleotides: TGTGCCAGCAGTGAAGAGGCTAGCGGGAGTGCCTACAATGAGCAGTTCTTC.

The chain carries TRBV19 and TRBJ2-7; the match to TRBD2 covers 12 bases. V gave up 1 base and J gave up 3 bases; unmatched junction bases: 1. Germline assignment: CDR1 LNHDA and CDR2 SQIVND (reference sequence). CDR3 length: 15 residues. CDR3: CASSIATSGSYEQYF. The DNA for the CDR3 is TGTGCCAGTAGTATAGCGACTAGCGGGAGCTACGAGCAGTACTTC. The full variable domain, completed using reference TRBV19 and TRBJ2-7, is DGGITQSPKYLFRKEGQNVTLSCEQNLNHDAMYWYRQDPGQGLRLIYYSQIVNDFQKGDIAEGYSVSREKKESFPLTVTSAQKNPTAFYLCASSIATSGSYEQYFGPGTRLTVT.

This chain uses TRBV2 with TRBJ2-3, with D unclear. V lost 5 bases, J lost 4 bases, and 16 bases lay in between. Germline CDR1 reads SNHLY; CDR2 reads FYNNEI. This CDR3 has 15 amino acids. The chain's CDR3 is CASSLESPLSDTQYF. In DNA form, the CDR3 reads TGTGCCAGCAGTCTAGAATCCCCCCTATCAGATACGCAGTATTTT.

The chain combines TRBV18 with TRBJ2-3, with D maybe TRBD2 (7 bases). Germline CDR1 KGHSH, CDR2 LQKENI. The ends were cut back, 3 bases at V and 2 bases at J, with 15 bases in the middle. CDR3 length equals 16 residues. The CDR3 loop is CASSPLRGAPTDTQYF. The CDR3 coding sequence is TGTGCCAGCTCACCCCTTCGGGGGGCTCCCACAGATACGCAGTATTTT.

The CDR3 DNA follows: TGCGCCAGCAGCCAAGATGTTGGGGATTCGAAATACGAGCAGTACTTC. Its protein product is CASSQDVGDSKYEQYF. The chain joins TRBV4-1 to TRBJ2-7; D is ambiguous. Germline V gene sequence: CDR1 MGHRA, CDR2 YSYEKL. The CDR3 loop spans 16 amino acids. V lost 0 bases to trimming and J lost 4 bases, with 16 bases between them.

V is TRBV28 and J is TRBJ2-3; no reliable D call. With 10 bases removed from V and 7 bases from J, the gap between germline ends came to 12 bases. The CDR3 spans 11 residues. CDR1 is MDHEN, CDR2 SYDVKM, per germline. The CDR3 nucleotides are TGTGCCACCTTGTCTGGGAATACGCAGTATTTT. It translates to CATLSGNTQYF.

The rearrangement links TRBV27 to TRBJ2-7; D is tentatively TRBD1 or TRBD2 (6 bases each). There are 15 residues in the CDR3. Trimming pared 10 bases from V and 5 bases from J, leaving 24 bases between. Per germline, CDR1 MNHEY and CDR2 SMNVEV (reference sequence). CDR3 region: CATRGGHQIPHEQYF. DNA of the CDR3: TGTGCCACTAGAGGGGGGCATCAAATCCCTCACGAGCAGTACTTC.